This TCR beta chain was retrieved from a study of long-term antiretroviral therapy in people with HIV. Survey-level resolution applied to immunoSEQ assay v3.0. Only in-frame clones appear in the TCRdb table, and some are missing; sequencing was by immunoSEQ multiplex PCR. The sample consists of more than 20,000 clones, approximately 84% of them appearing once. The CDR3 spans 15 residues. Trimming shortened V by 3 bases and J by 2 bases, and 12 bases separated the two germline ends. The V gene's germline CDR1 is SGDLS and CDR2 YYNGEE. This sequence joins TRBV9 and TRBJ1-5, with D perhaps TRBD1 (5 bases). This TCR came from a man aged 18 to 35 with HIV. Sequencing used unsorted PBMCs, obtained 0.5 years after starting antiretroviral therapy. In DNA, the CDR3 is TGTGCCAGCAGCGCCGACCCAGGGCGCAATCAGCCCCAGCATTTT. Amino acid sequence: CASSADPGRNQPQHF.